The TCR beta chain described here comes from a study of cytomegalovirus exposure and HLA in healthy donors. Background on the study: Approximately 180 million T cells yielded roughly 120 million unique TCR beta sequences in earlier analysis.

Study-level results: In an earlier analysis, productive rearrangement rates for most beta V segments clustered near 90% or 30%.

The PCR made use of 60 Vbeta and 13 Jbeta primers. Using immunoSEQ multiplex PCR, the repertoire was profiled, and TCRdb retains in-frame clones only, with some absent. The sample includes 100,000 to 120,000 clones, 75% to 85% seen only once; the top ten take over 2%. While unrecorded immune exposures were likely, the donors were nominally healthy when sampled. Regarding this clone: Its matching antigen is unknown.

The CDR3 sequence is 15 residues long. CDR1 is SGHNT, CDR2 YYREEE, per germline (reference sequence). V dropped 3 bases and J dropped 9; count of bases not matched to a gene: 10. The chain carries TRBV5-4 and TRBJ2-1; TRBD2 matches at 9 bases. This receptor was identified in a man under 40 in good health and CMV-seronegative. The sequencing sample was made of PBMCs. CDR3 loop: CASSSRREGQSEQFF. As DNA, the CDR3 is TGTGCCAGCAGCTCCAGGCGGGAGGGCCAAAGTGAGCAGTTCTTC.